This T cell receptor (beta chain) was sequenced for a study of blood T cell repertoires in COVID-19. Study background: COVID-19 samples, acute and convalescent, were from the United States, Italy and Spain.

Unmatched junction bases numbered 6, after V lost 5 bases and J lost 7 bases. CDR1 and CDR2 (germline): SGHAT, FQDESV (reference sequence). This CDR3 spans 14 amino acids. How the authors handled the data: For nucleated cells, counts were estimated from reference gene primer amplification. This table comes from immunoSEQ multiplex PCR, and its TCRdb copy is limited to in-frame clones, with some not included. That table furnishes V, J and clone size, whereas the DNA furnished D and trimming. The sample contains 150,000 to 200,000 clones, under 80% of which appear only once. The sample consisted of peripheral blood. This TCR was recovered from a woman of 80 years or more with acute or convalescent COVID-19. The chain couples TRBV11-1 to TRBJ2-1; 9 bases line up with TRBD1. For the CDR3, the DNA is TGTGCCAGCAGCCACAGGGGGCGAGGGAATGAGCAGTTCTTC. Translated: CASSHRGRGNEQFF. Filled out from reference TRBV11-1 and TRBJ2-1, the complete variable domain reads EAEVAQSPRYKITEKSQAVAFWCDPISGHATLYWYRQILGQGPELLVQFQDESVVDDSQLPKDRFSAERLKGVDSTLKIQPAELGDSAMYLCASSHRGRGNEQFFGPGTRLTVL.